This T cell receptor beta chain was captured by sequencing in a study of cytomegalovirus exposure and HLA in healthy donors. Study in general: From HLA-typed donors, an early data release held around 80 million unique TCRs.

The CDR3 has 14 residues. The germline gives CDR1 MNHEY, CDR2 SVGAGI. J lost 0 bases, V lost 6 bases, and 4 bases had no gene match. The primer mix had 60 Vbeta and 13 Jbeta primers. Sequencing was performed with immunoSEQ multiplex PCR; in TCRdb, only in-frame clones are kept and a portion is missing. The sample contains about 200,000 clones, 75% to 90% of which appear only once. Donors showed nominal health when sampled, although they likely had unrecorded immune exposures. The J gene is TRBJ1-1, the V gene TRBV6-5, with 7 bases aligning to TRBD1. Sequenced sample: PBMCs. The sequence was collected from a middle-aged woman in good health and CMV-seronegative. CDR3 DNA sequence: TGTGCCAGCAGCCGACAGGGTATGAACACTGAAGCTTTCTTT. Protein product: CASSRQGMNTEAFF.